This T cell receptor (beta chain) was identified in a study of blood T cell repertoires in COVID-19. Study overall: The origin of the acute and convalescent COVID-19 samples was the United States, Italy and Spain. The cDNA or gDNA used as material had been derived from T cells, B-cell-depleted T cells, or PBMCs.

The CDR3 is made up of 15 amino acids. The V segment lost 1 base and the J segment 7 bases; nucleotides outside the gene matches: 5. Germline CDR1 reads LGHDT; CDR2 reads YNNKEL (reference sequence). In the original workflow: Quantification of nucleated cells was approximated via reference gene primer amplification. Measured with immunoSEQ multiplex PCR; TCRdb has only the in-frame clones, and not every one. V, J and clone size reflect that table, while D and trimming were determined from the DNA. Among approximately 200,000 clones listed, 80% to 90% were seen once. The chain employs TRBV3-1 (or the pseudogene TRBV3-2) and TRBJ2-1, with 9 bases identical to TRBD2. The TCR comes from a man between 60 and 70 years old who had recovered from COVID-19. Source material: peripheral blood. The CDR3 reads CASSQVVTSGNEQFF. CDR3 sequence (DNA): TGTGCCAGCAGCCAAGTTGTGACTAGCGGAAATGAGCAGTTCTTC.